The T cell receptor (beta chain) described here comes from a study of blood T cell repertoires in COVID-19. Authors' processing steps: Amplification from reference gene primers served as the basis for estimated nucleated cell counts. Using immunoSEQ multiplex PCR, the repertoire was profiled, and TCRdb retains in-frame clones only, with some absent. For V, J and clone size, that table is used; D and trimming come from the DNA. The sample consists of 150,000 to 200,000 clones, approximately 80% of them appearing once. This CDR3 region has 16 residues. Germline V gene sequence: CDR1 SGHTA, CDR2 FQGTGA. V shed 5 bases and J 5 bases; nucleotides not matched to a gene: 15. Patients from Seattle were sampled longitudinally, starting during active infection.

The sample comprised peripheral blood. This TCR was recovered from a woman aged 40-49 years with COVID-19, enrolled during active disease. V gene TRBV7-3 combines with J gene TRBJ2-7, with 7 bases that match TRBD1. DNA for the CDR3: TGTGCCAGCAGCGAGGGGCTGGACAGGCCCCAGAACGAGCAGTACTTC. Its translation is CASSEGLDRPQNEQYF.